This T cell receptor beta chain was recorded in a study of blood T cell repertoires in COVID-19. In germline, CDR1 is SGHDT, CDR2 YYEEEE. There are 14 residues in the CDR3. Germline trimming cut 4 bases from V and 2 bases from J; bases unmatched to any gene: 4. Sequencing used immunoSEQ multiplex PCR; TCRdb keeps in-frame clones, though not all of them. The sample lists 450,000 to 500,000 clones, approximately 86% occurring once. This clonotype was obtained from a woman aged 55-69 years who had recovered from COVID-19. The rearrangement links TRBV5-6 to TRBJ2-7, with 9 bases lining up with TRBD1. Input material: PBMCs or T cells enriched from blood (not recorded which). CDR3 in DNA: TGTGCCAGCAGCGCGGACAGGGGAGCCTACGAGCAGTACTTC. Its translation is CASSADRGAYEQYF.